Following are 13 T cell receptor beta chains from one sample sequenced in a study of multiple sclerosis patients with progressive multifocal leukoencephalopathy. Repertoires were generated with immunoSEQ multiplex PCR, while TCRdb's copy carries only in-frame clones and drops some. Found here are about 30,000 clones, approximately 89% of them singletons; the top ten hold about 1.4%. As for time point: 6 to 7 months of natalizumab therapy. Sequenced here: PBMCs, sampled from a patient treated with natalizumab. The receptors derive from a human donor with multiple sclerosis.

This clone has a single count. V usage is TRBV6-6 and J usage is TRBJ2-2; 7 nucleotides agree with TRBD2. V shed 1 base and J 5 bases; nucleotides not matched to a gene: 7. The germline V gene has CDR1 MNHNY and CDR2 SVGAGI (reference sequence). The CDR3 contains 16 residues. The DNA for the CDR3 is TGTGCCAGCAGTTACTTGGGCGGGAGCATAACCGGGGAGCTGTTTTTT. Translating it yields CASSYLGGSITGELFF.

The chain couples TRBV9 to TRBJ1-3; TRBD1 matches at 7 bases. Trimming at V came to 0 bases and at J to 0 bases, leaving 6 bases not matched to a gene. Germline V lookup: CDR1 SGDLS, CDR2 YYNGEE. The CDR3 covers 17 residues. The CDR3 DNA follows: TGTGCCAGCAGCGTAGGGGGGGACAGCTACTCTGGAAACACCATATATTTT. It codes for CASSVGGDSYSGNTIYF.

The chain combines TRBV6-5 with TRBJ1-1; D is unclear. Germline values: CDR1 MNHEY, CDR2 SVGAGI. CDR3 length: 11 amino acids. With 4 bases removed from V and 11 bases from J, the gap between germline ends came to 11 bases. In DNA form, the CDR3 reads TGTGCCAGCAGTTCAGGCTGGCGGGCTTTCTTT. Amino acid sequence: CASSSGWRAFF.

The chain combines TRBV5-4 with TRBJ2-6; no clear D. V dropped 2 bases and J dropped 4 bases, with 4 bases sitting between them. The CDR3 is 13 amino acids. The germline gives CDR1 SGHNT, CDR2 YYREEE (reference sequence). CDR3 residues: CASSFLGANVLTF. The CDR3 bases are TGTGCCAGCAGCTTCTTGGGGGCCAACGTCCTGACTTTC.

V usage is TRBV9 and J usage is TRBJ2-2; 13 bases map to TRBD2. The CDR3 spans 18 residues. Trimming removed 0 bases from V and 3 bases from J; junction bases left unmatched: 5. The germline gives CDR1 SGDLS, CDR2 YYNGEE. DNA of the CDR3: TGTGCCAGCAGCGTAGGACTAGCGGGAGGTGGGGACACCGGGGAGCTGTTTTTT. As protein: CASSVGLAGGGDTGELFF.

The genes are TRBV7-2 and TRBJ2-7; perhaps TRBD2 as D (6 bases). Germline V gives CDR1 SGHTA, CDR2 FQGNSA. This CDR3 is built from 13 residues. V was pared by 3 bases and J by 12 bases, with 18 bases between. The CDR3 loop reads CASSFGSGLEGYF. In nucleotides, the CDR3 is TGTGCCAGCAGCTTCGGTAGCGGCCTGGAGGGGTACTTC.

V is TRBV9 and J is TRBJ2-1, with a possible D match to TRBD1 (5 bases). Looked up from germline, CDR1 is SGDLS and CDR2 is YYNGEE. The CDR3 extends over 15 amino acids. V lost 7 bases and J lost 9, with 23 bases in between. The CDR3 here is CASGVLSEVQGEQFF. The DNA of the CDR3 is TGTGCCAGCGGAGTTCTTAGTGAGGTTCAGGGTGAGCAGTTCTTC.

This clone was counted once. V is TRBV15 and J is TRBJ2-1, with TRBD2 as a possible D gene (5 bases). The germline V gene has CDR1 LNHNV and CDR2 YYDKDF (reference sequence). CDR3 length equals 14 residues. V was cut by 1 base and J by 7 bases, with 11 bases left in between. CDR3 bases: TGTGCCACCAGCAGAGGGACTGCGCGAAATGAGCAGTTCTTC. This translates into CATSRGTARNEQFF.

The chain recombines TRBV5-1 with TRBJ1-5; tentative D call: TRBD1 (5 bases). Trimming pared 2 bases from V and 4 bases from J, leaving 13 bases between. Germline loops: CDR1 SGHRS, CDR2 YFSETQ. CDR3 length: 15 amino acids. CDR3 DNA sequence: TGCGCCAGCAGCTTAGACCCTGGGGGAAATCAGCCCCAGCATTTT. Protein sequence: CASSLDPGGNQPQHF.

The rearrangement links TRBV5-1 to TRBJ1-1; TRBD1 might be the D (5 bases). The germline V and J ends were trimmed by 1 base and 7 bases, with 11 bases remaining between them. Germline loops: CDR1 SGHRS, CDR2 YFSETQ. There are 13 residues in the CDR3. The CDR3 here is CASSLPGADEAFF. CDR3 coding DNA: TGCGCCAGCAGCTTGCCCGGGGCAGATGAAGCTTTCTTT. Together with reference TRBV5-1 and TRBJ1-1, the CDR3 gives the full variable domain: KAGVTQTPRYLIKTRGQQVTLSCSPISGHRSVSWYQQTPGQGLQFLFEYFSETQRNKGNFPGRFSGRQFSNSRSEMNVSTLELGDSALYLCASSLPGADEAFFGQGTRLTVV.

The chain employs TRBV30 and TRBJ2-1, with unresolved D. Germline-derived CDR1 and CDR2 are GTSNPN and SVGIG (reference sequence). Between the trimmed V and J ends, which lost 3 bases and 0 bases, there was a span of 12 bases. CDR3 size: 15 residues. CDR3: CAWSRWTPSYNEQFF. In DNA form, the CDR3 reads TGTGCCTGGAGCAGGTGGACCCCCTCCTACAATGAGCAGTTCTTC. The entire variable domain, with the rest obtained from reference TRBV30 and TRBJ2-1, is as follows: SQTIHQWPATLVQPVGSPLSLECTVEGTSNPNLYWYRQAAGRGLQLLFYSVGIGQISSEVPQNLSASRPQDRQFILSSKKLLLSDSGFYLCAWSRWTPSYNEQFFGPGTRLTVL.

V gene TRBV27 combines with J gene TRBJ2-5; 10 bases align to TRBD2. The closer fit of TRBJ2-7 to the DNA end suggests the J call may be wrong. Germline assignment: CDR1 MNHEY and CDR2 SMNVEV (reference sequence). The CDR3 covers 15 residues. CDR3: CASSFRTSGVYEQYF. In DNA form, the CDR3 reads TGTGCCAGCAGTTTTAGGACTAGCGGAGTCTACGAGCAGTACTTC.

V is TRBV5-6 and J is TRBJ1-5; unclear D gene. V was pared by 6 bases and J by 3 bases, with 10 bases between. From germline, CDR1 is SGHDT and CDR2 YYEEEE. The CDR3 loop spans 13 amino acids. CDR3 sequence reads: CASTAGLNQPQHF. The DNA of the CDR3 is TGTGCCAGCACGGCTGGACTCAATCAGCCCCAGCATTTT.